This T cell receptor beta chain was identified in a study of cytomegalovirus exposure and HLA in healthy donors. This clone occurred once. The CDR3 extends over 14 amino acids. V gave up 8 bases and J gave up 0 bases; unmatched junction bases: 4. Germline CDR1 is SGHRS and CDR2 is YFSETQ. It was with 60 Vbeta and 13 Jbeta primers that the PCR ran. Measured with immunoSEQ multiplex PCR; TCRdb has only the in-frame clones, and not every one. The sample holds roughly 200,000 clones, approximately 80% seen once. V is TRBV5-1 and J is TRBJ1-1; 10 bases align to TRBD1. This receptor was obtained from a woman in her 30s in good health and CMV-seronegative. Sequenced sample: PBMCs. Written as DNA, the CDR3 is TGCGCCAGTGGGGGACAGGGGATGAACACTGAAGCTTTCTTT. Translated, it gives CASGGQGMNTEAFF.